This T cell receptor (beta chain) appears in the sequencing data of a study of blood T cells in healthy people across ages. Study-level background: About one barcoded beta molecule per two T cells came from capture by template switching.

A second PCR of 7 to 11 cycles used a sample-barcoded 5' primer and a J-beta primer mix. The template-switch adaptor, which had 12 random nucleotides, put a tag on each cDNA molecule. TCRdb re-called the 5' RACE reads through MiXCR, storing one row per CDR3 protein. The profile covers 700,000 or so distinct CDR3 sequences, with over 40% appearing a single time and about 32% taken by the ten largest. V lost 6 bases and J lost 0, with 11 bases in between. The V gene's germline CDR1 is SQVTM and CDR2 ANQGSEA. The CDR3 is 13 amino acids. Isolation recovered at least 7 million PBMCs from every sample. Total RNA was isolated from each sample in quantities of at least 5 micrograms.

The J gene is TRBJ1-1, the V gene TRBV29-1; possible D gene TRBD1, 5 bases. The sequencing sample was made of blood. The sequence was obtained from an elderly man in good health. CDR3 DNA: TGCAGCGTGGGGGGGGAGTTGAACACTGAAGCTTTCTTT. Translated: CSVGGELNTEAFF.